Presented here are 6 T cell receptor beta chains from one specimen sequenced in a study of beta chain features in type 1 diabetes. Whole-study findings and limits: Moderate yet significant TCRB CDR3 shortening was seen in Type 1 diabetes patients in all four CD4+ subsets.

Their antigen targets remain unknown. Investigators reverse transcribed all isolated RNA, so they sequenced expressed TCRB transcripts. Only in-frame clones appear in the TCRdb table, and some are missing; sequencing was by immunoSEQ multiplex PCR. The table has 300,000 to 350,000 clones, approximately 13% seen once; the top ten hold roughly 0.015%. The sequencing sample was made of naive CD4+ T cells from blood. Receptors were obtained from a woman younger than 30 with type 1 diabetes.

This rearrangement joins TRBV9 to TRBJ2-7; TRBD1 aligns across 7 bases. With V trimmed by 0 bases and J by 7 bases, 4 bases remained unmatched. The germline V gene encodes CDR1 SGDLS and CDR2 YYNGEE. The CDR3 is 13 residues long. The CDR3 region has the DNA TGTGCCAGCAGCGTAGAGGGGGCAGGAGAGCAGTACTTC. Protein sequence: CASSVEGAGEQYF.

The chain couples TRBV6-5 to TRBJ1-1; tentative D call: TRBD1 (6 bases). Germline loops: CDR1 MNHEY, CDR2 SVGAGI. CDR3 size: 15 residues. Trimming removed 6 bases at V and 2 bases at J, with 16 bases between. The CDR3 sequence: CASSTQGWRNTEAFF. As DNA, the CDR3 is TGTGCCAGCAGCACACAGGGTTGGAGAAACACTGAAGCTTTCTTT.

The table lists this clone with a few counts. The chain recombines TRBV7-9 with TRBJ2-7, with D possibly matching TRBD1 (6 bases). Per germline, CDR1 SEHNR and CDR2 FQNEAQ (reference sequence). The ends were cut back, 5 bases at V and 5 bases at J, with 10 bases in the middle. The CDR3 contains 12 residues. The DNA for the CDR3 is TGTGCCAGCAGCGGGACAACCCACGAGCAGTACGTC. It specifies CASSGTTHEQYV.

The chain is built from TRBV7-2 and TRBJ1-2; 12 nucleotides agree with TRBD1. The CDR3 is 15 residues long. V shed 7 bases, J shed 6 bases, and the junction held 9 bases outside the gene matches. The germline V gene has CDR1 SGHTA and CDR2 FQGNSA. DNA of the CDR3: TGTGCCAGCACCCCACGGGGGACAGGGGGCAATGGCTACACCTTC. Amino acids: CASTPRGTGGNGYTF.

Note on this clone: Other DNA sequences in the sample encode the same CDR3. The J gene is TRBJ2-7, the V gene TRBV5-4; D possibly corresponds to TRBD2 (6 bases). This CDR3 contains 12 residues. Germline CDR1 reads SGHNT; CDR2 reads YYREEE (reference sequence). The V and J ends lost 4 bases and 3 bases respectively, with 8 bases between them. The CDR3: CASSRDFYEQYV. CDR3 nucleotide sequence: TGTGCCAGCAGCCGGGACTTCTACGAGCAGTACGTC.

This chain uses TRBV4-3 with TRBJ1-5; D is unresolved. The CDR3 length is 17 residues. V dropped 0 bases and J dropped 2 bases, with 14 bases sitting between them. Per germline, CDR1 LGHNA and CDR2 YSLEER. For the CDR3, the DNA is TGCGCCAGCAGCCAAGATTTGGCCACCCTGGGCAATCAGCCCCAGCATTTT. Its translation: CASSQDLATLGNQPQHF.